The present entry profiles one T cell receptor beta chain with its context. The entry originates in a study of blood T cell repertoires in COVID-19. Study-wide context: The United States, Italy and Spain supplied acute and convalescent COVID-19 samples. Nucleic acid was either cDNA or gDNA, and it came from T cells, B-cell-depleted T cells, or PBMCs.

Repertoires were generated with immunoSEQ multiplex PCR, while TCRdb's copy carries only in-frame clones and drops some. The data contain 87,000 or so clones, approximately 85% of them seen just once; the ten biggest clones take up approximately 3%. Between the trimmed V and J ends, which lost 4 bases and 2 bases, there was a span of 11 bases. This CDR3 spans 14 amino acids. CDR1 SGHRS and CDR2 YFSETQ come from the germline V gene. The sequence came from a woman of 80 years or more with COVID-19, enrolled during active disease. The chain couples TRBV5-1 to TRBJ2-3, with D perhaps matching TRBD2 (5 bases). The sequencing sample was made of peripheral blood. The CDR3 protein is CASSRERNTDTQYF. The CDR3 DNA reads as TGCGCCAGCAGCCGGGAAAGGAACACAGATACGCAGTATTTT.